Following are 30 T cell receptor beta chains from one sample sequenced in a study of cytomegalovirus exposure and HLA in healthy donors (dated by TCRdb to between 2016 and 2019). The library was obtained by the immunoSEQ multiplex PCR assay. For the multiplex PCR, a mixture combining 60 forward primers for TCR Vbeta segments and 13 reverse primers for TCR Jbeta segments was used. Imported from immuneACCESS, the table was reduced by TCRdb to in-frame sequences with V and J called. These copies leave out some clones; in studies compared against another copy, an unresolved V gene accounts for under half, and the cause of the remainder is not known. Within this sample are about 110,000 clones, with less than 85% of them counted one time only. The ten largest clones add up to around 8.4% of the sample. Sequenced material: PBMCs. These receptors were collected from a man aged 40-49 years in good health and CMV-seropositive.

This chain connects TRBV5-6 to TRBJ2-1, with 13 bases matching TRBD2. Trimming cost V 4 bases and J 6 bases; bases outside gene matches: 4. The CDR3 is made up of 15 amino acids. Germline CDR1 reads SGHDT; CDR2 reads YYEEEE. The DNA of the CDR3 is TGTGCCAGCAGCGCCGGGACTAGCGGGGCCAATGAGCAGTTCTTC. Protein sequence: CASSAGTSGANEQFF.

The chain uses TRBV7-2 and TRBJ2-1; 8 nucleotides line up with TRBD2. The CDR3 has 14 amino acids. V gave up 5 bases and J gave up 8 bases; unmatched junction bases: 8. CDR1 and CDR2 from the germline V gene are SGHTA and FQGNSA. The CDR3 sequence is CASSRQAGGDEQFF. The CDR3 coding sequence is TGTGCCAGCAGCCGTCAGGCGGGAGGCGATGAGCAGTTCTTC. The full variable domain, rest sourced from reference TRBV7-2 and TRBJ2-1, is GAGVSQSPSNKVTEKGKDVELRCDPISGHTALYWYRQSLGQGLEFLIYFQGNSAPDKSGLPSDRFSAERTGGSVSTLTIQRTQQEDSAVYLCASSRQAGGDEQFFGPGTRLTVL.

V usage is TRBV11-1 and J usage is TRBJ2-7; the match to TRBD2 covers 7 bases. There are 14 residues in the CDR3. V was pared by 3 bases and J by 4 bases, with 6 bases of the junction left unmatched. Germline loops: CDR1 SGHAT, CDR2 FQDESV (reference sequence). Here the CDR3 DNA reads TGTGCCAGCAGCTTGGGGGGGACGTCATACGAGCAGTACTTC. It yields the protein CASSLGGTSYEQYF.

The J gene is TRBJ2-2, the V gene TRBV29-1; no definite D call. Germline-derived CDR1 and CDR2 are SQVTM and ANQGSEA. V dropped 5 bases and J dropped 5 bases, with 15 bases sitting between them. The CDR3 consists of 14 residues. The CDR3 loop reads CSVSGRGGTGELFF. The CDR3 region has the DNA TGCAGCGTTTCCGGCCGAGGTGGGACCGGGGAGCTGTTTTTT.

CDR3 region: CASSLETGSYEQYF. The CDR3 coding sequence is TGTGCCAGCAGCCTAGAAACCGGGAGCTACGAGCAGTACTTC. V is TRBV6-6 and J is TRBJ2-7; D might be TRBD2 (6 bases). The ends were cut back, 6 bases at V and 3 bases at J, with 15 bases in the middle. The CDR3 is 14 residues long. CDR1 is MNHNY and CDR2 is SVGAGI in the germline V gene (reference sequence).

The chain employs TRBV6-5 and TRBJ2-1, with D perhaps TRBD2 (5 bases). This CDR3 spans 11 amino acids. The V end lost 2 bases, the J end lost 14 bases, and 10 bases lay between the germline ends. Germline assignment: CDR1 MNHEY and CDR2 SVGAGI. As DNA, the CDR3 is TGTGCCAGCAGTTACACGGGGAAGGAGTTCTTC. This sequence encodes CASSYTGKEFF.

The gene calls are TRBV27 and TRBJ2-1; perhaps TRBD1 as D (6 bases). The germline V gene encodes CDR1 MNHEY and CDR2 SMNVEV (reference sequence). The CDR3 has 13 residues. V lost 4 bases to trimming and J lost 6 bases, with 10 bases between them. This CDR3 is CASSSRGGNEQFF. CDR3 in DNA: TGTGCCAGCAGTTCCCGAGGGGGCAATGAGCAGTTCTTC.

J is TRBJ2-5 and V is TRBV2, with 8 bases aligning to TRBD1. The V gene's germline CDR1 is SNHLY and CDR2 FYNNEI. With 1 base clipped from V and 4 bases from J, the junction kept 5 bases outside the gene matches. CDR3 size: 15 residues. In DNA, the CDR3 is TGTGCCAGCAGTGAAGAGGACAGGGCGAGAGAGACCCAGTACTTC. Its translation: CASSEEDRARETQYF.

The chain combines TRBV7-3 with TRBJ2-6; a weak D match, TRBD2 (6 bases). The CDR3 has 16 amino acids. Looked up from germline, CDR1 is SGHTA and CDR2 is FQGTGA. The V gene lost 5 bases and the J gene lost 4 bases, with 15 bases spanning the gap. CDR3 in DNA: TGTGCCAGCAGCCGGATAGGGGAGGCAGGGGCCAACGTCCTGACTTTC. Its translation is CASSRIGEAGANVLTF. The complete variable domain, with remaining parts taken from reference TRBV7-3 and TRBJ2-6, reads GAGVSQTPSNKVTEKGKYVELRCDPISGHTALYWYRQSLGQGPEFLIYFQGTGAADDSGLPNDRFFAVRPEGSVSTLKIQRTERGDSAVYLCASSRIGEAGANVLTFGAGSRLTVL.

V and J are TRBV6-5 and TRBJ2-5, with D unclear. V lost 11 bases and J 1 base, leaving 17 bases between the germline ends. The CDR3 extends over 14 amino acids. CDR1 and CDR2 from the germline V gene are MNHEY and SVGAGI. Here the CDR3 reads CASRPSGGQETQYF. The DNA for the CDR3 is TGTGCCTCTAGGCCTAGTGGTGGCCAAGAGACCCAGTACTTC.

The rearrangement joins TRBV7-9 to TRBJ2-1; TRBD2 matches at 7 bases. V dropped 5 bases and J dropped 0; count of bases not matched to a gene: 4. The CDR3 spans 15 residues. Germline V CDR1 and CDR2: SEHNR, FQNEAQ (reference sequence). The CDR3 reads CASSPAGSSYNEQFF. CDR3 DNA: TGTGCCAGCAGCCCAGCGGGGAGCTCCTACAATGAGCAGTTCTTC.

This clone was detected only a few times. The V gene is TRBV13, the J gene TRBJ2-7, with 7 nucleotides matching TRBD1. From germline, CDR1 is PRHDT and CDR2 FYEKMQ (reference sequence). Trimming at V came to 5 bases and at J to 4 bases, leaving 2 bases not matched to a gene. The CDR3 has 12 amino acids. Here the CDR3 DNA reads TGTGCCAGCAGCCCGGACAGGTACGAGCAGTACTTC. This translates into CASSPDRYEQYF.

The chain is built from TRBV19 and TRBJ2-1; no clear D. Looked up from germline, CDR1 is LNHDA and CDR2 is SQIVND (reference sequence). The CDR3 consists of 13 residues. The ends were cut back, 1 base at V and 4 bases at J, with 5 bases in the middle. CDR3 in amino acids: CASSIGEYNEQFF. DNA of the CDR3: TGTGCCAGTAGTATAGGAGAATACAATGAGCAGTTCTTC.

The chain is built from TRBV6-1 and TRBJ2-7, with 10 bases identical to TRBD2. Germline CDR1 is MNHNS and CDR2 is SASEGT. Germline trimming cut 2 bases from V and 0 bases from J; bases unmatched to any gene: 7. The CDR3 covers 17 residues. CDR3 DNA sequence: TGTGCCAGCAGTGAACTAGCGGGGGCCATCCTCTCCTACGAGCAGTACTTC. Translating it yields CASSELAGAILSYEQYF.

The gene calls are TRBV21-1 and TRBJ1-6; TRBD1, the table's D call, was not compared with the DNA. TRBV21-1 is a pseudogene locus. The CDR3 sequence is 16 residues long. The CDR3 nucleotides read TGTGCCAGCAGCTCTAAAGACAGCTCCTATAATTCACCCCTCCACTTT. Its translation is CASSSKDSSYNSPLHF.

V gene TRBV7-2 combines with J gene TRBJ1-1; D is undetermined. The germline V gene has CDR1 SGHTA and CDR2 FQGNSA. The CDR3 loop spans 13 amino acids. Trimming removed 3 bases at V and 2 bases at J, with 7 bases between. Here the CDR3 reads CASSFKQNTEAFF. CDR3 bases: TGTGCCAGCAGCTTCAAGCAAAACACTGAAGCTTTCTTT.

J is TRBJ2-7 and V is TRBV5-1; 8 nucleotides match TRBD1. CDR3 size: 13 residues. With V trimmed by 0 bases and J by 6 bases, 2 bases remained unmatched. The germline CDR1 and CDR2 sequences are SGHRS and YFSETQ. CDR3 DNA: TGCGCCAGCAGCTTGGTGGACAGGGTCGAGCAGTACTTC. Its translation is CASSLVDRVEQYF.

The chain couples TRBV9 to TRBJ1-6; D ambiguous. This CDR3 region has 17 residues. V was pared by 1 base and J by 7 bases, with 18 bases between. Germline lookup yields CDR1 SGDLS and CDR2 YYNGEE. CDR3: CASSVYGLPSRNSPLHF. The DNA for the CDR3 is TGTGCCAGCAGCGTATACGGACTACCTTCTCGGAATTCACCCCTCCACTTT.

The rearrangement uses TRBV7-2 and TRBJ2-1; D perhaps matches TRBD2 (5 bases). V was pared by 1 base and J by 4 bases, with 8 bases between. Germline CDR1 and CDR2: SGHTA and FQGNSA. The CDR3 is made up of 14 amino acids. The CDR3 is CASSLGGDYNEQFF. The CDR3 DNA is TGTGCCAGCAGCTTAGGGGGAGATTACAATGAGCAGTTCTTC.

The chain uses TRBV27 and TRBJ2-2, with 7 bases that match TRBD1. With V trimmed by 6 bases and J by 1 base, 8 bases remained unmatched. CDR1 is MNHEY, CDR2 SMNVEV, per germline (reference sequence). This CDR3 comprises 16 residues. The chain's CDR3 is CASSRGTGQNTGELFF. The CDR3 DNA reads TGTGCCAGCAGCAGGGGGACCGGACAGAACACCGGGGAGCTGTTTTTT.

This clone was detected once. The chain has TRBV7-2 and TRBJ2-7, with D possibly TRBD1 on 6 matching bases. The CDR3 sequence is 15 residues long. Trimming pared 2 bases from V and 2 bases from J, leaving 13 bases between. The germline V gene has CDR1 SGHTA and CDR2 FQGNSA. The DNA for the CDR3 is TGTGCCAGCAGCTTAATGCAGGGGAATACCTACGAGCAGTACTTC. Translated: CASSLMQGNTYEQYF.

The chain is built from TRBV19 and TRBJ1-2; TRBD1 aligns across 9 bases. The V gene's germline CDR1 is LNHDA and CDR2 SQIVND (reference sequence). The CDR3 sequence is 16 residues long. V shed 5 bases and J 2 bases; nucleotides not matched to a gene: 9. Written as DNA, the CDR3 is TGTGCCAGTAGTGGGGGGGGACAGGGAGCCAACTATGGCTACACCTTC. Translation gives CASSGGGQGANYGYTF.

V is TRBV27 and J is TRBJ2-2, with TRBD1 matching 7 bases. The CDR3 sequence is 15 residues long. Germline V gene sequence: CDR1 MNHEY, CDR2 SMNVEV (reference sequence). After removal of 5 bases from V and 1 base from J, the junction contained 4 bases not matched to a gene. The CDR3 region is CASSPGTVNTGELFF. The CDR3 DNA reads as TGTGCCAGCAGTCCCGGGACAGTGAACACCGGGGAGCTGTTTTTT.

The V gene is TRBV5-4, the J gene TRBJ2-7, with 10 bases matching TRBD2. CDR3 size: 16 residues. CDR1 and CDR2 (germline): SGHNT, YYREEE (reference sequence). With 4 bases clipped from V and 0 bases from J, the junction kept 7 bases outside the gene matches. The DNA of the CDR3 is TGTGCCAGCAGCATGGGGGGACTAGCGACCTCCTACGAGCAGTACTTC. Its translation: CASSMGGLATSYEQYF.

This clone was counted between two and nine times. The chain employs TRBV5-4 and TRBJ2-3, with D possibly matching TRBD1 (6 bases). V was shortened by 0 bases and J by 0 bases, with 17 bases between the two germline ends. Germline lookup yields CDR1 SGHNT and CDR2 YYREEE (reference sequence). There are 18 residues in the CDR3. The CDR3 sequence is CASSLGAGATASTDTQYF. In nucleotides, the CDR3 is TGTGCCAGCAGCTTGGGAGCAGGGGCTACCGCAAGCACAGATACGCAGTATTTT.

The chain recombines TRBV7-2 with TRBJ1-5; 10 nucleotides agree with TRBD1. CDR1 is SGHTA and CDR2 is FQGNSA in the germline V gene. Germline trimming cut 5 bases from V and 8 bases from J; bases unmatched to any gene: 9. The CDR3 is 15 amino acids. CDR3 sequence (DNA): TGTGCCAGCAGCCCCGGACAGGGGGGCTGGGAGCCCCAGCATTTT. It translates to CASSPGQGGWEPQHF.

The J gene is TRBJ1-1, the V gene TRBV7-2; 10 bases map to TRBD1. Germline CDR1 reads SGHTA; CDR2 reads FQGNSA. J lost 11 bases, V lost 8 bases, and 5 bases had no gene match. The CDR3 is 11 residues long. The DNA of the CDR3 is TGTGCCAGCGGCCCGGACAGGGGGGCTTTCTTT. Protein: CASGPDRGAFF.

The chain links TRBV27 to TRBJ1-5; 7 positions agree with TRBD1. CDR1 and CDR2 from the germline V gene are MNHEY and SMNVEV (reference sequence). V dropped 6 bases and J dropped 4; count of bases not matched to a gene: 12. This CDR3 contains 16 residues. In DNA, the CDR3 is TGTGCCAGCAGCTCCTCTTCGACAGGGAGGAATCAGCCCCAGCATTTT. Amino acids: CASSSSSTGRNQPQHF.

This clone was observed at least ten times. The chain carries TRBV6-6 and TRBJ1-1; 9 nucleotides line up with TRBD1. From germline, CDR1 is MNHNY and CDR2 SVGAGI (reference sequence). V lost 2 bases to trimming and J lost 2 bases; unmatched junction nucleotides: 3. The CDR3 contains 15 residues. CDR3 coding DNA: TGTGCCAGCAGTTACGGGGGACAGGGAAACACTGAAGCTTTCTTT. Its protein is CASSYGGQGNTEAFF.

The J gene is TRBJ2-2, the V gene TRBV30, with TRBD1 matching 9 bases. Per the germline V gene, CDR1 is GTSNPN and CDR2 is SVGIG (reference sequence). The J segment lost 3 bases and the V segment lost 0 bases, leaving 2 bases of the junction unmatched. The CDR3 covers 15 residues. This CDR3 reads CAWSVRDRDTGELFF. CDR3 coding DNA: TGTGCCTGGAGTGTACGGGACAGGGACACCGGGGAGCTGTTTTTT.